This T cell receptor (beta chain) was recorded in a study of blood T cell repertoires in COVID-19. Overall study context: COVID-19 samples collected from the United States, Italy and Spain covered acute and convalescent phases. Sources were T cells, B-cell-depleted T cells, or PBMCs; the material itself was cDNA or gDNA.

This CDR3 is built from 15 residues. Trimming removed 8 bases at V and 1 base at J, with 17 bases between. Per germline, CDR1 LNHDA and CDR2 SQIVND (reference sequence). Original methodology: Estimation of nucleated cell counts was performed using reference gene primer amplification. Clones were read by immunoSEQ multiplex PCR, and TCRdb kept only the in-frame ones, dropping some. The V and J calls and clone size are taken from that table; D and trimming were inferred from the DNA. Of hundreds of thousands of clones listed, around 88% are singletons. The TCR sequence derives from an older man with acute or convalescent COVID-19. The sequencing input was peripheral blood. The chain employs TRBV19 and TRBJ2-5, with a weak D call TRBD2 (6 bases). CDR3 sequence (DNA): TGTGCCAGTTCCACCCATCGGGGGTCCCAAGAGACCCAGTACTTC. Residues: CASSTHRGSQETQYF.